The 27 T cell receptor beta chains below come from one sample, sequenced in a study of T cells in localized non-small cell lung cancer. The protocol was immunoSEQ multiplex PCR, while the TCRdb copy is restricted to in-frame clones and leaves out a portion. The table lists about 59,000 clones, 70% to 90% of them singletons. The sample here was peripheral blood, taken before any cancer treatment. The receptor set was obtained from a man between 40 and 70 years old with stage I squamous cell lung carcinoma.

Of note for this clone: Other nucleotide sequences in the sample specify the same CDR3. The chain uses TRBV11-3 and TRBJ2-3; D unclear. This CDR3 spans 14 amino acids. Germline CDR1 is SGHNT and CDR2 is YENEEA. V was pared by 8 bases and J by 0 bases, with 12 bases between. CDR3: CASSLAASTDTQYF. CDR3 coding DNA: TGTGCCAGCTCATTAGCAGCTAGCACAGATACGCAGTATTTT.

The chain uses TRBV15 and TRBJ1-3; D is unclear. The V end lost 6 bases, the J end lost 1 base, and 10 bases lay between the germline ends. Germline CDR1 LNHNV, CDR2 YYDKDF (reference sequence). The CDR3 sequence is 14 residues long. In DNA form, the CDR3 reads TGTGCCACCAGTATTAGGTTTTCTGGAAACACCATATATTTT. It encodes CATSIRFSGNTIYF.

J is TRBJ2-1 and V is TRBV9, with 8 bases aligning to TRBD1. V lost 3 bases to trimming and J lost 5 bases; unmatched junction nucleotides: 4. The CDR3 consists of 14 residues. Per the germline V gene, CDR1 is SGDLS and CDR2 is YYNGEE. The CDR3 coding sequence is TGTGCCAGCAGCGACGAGACAGGGGACAATGAGCAGTTCTTC. The encoded protein is CASSDETGDNEQFF. Based on the CDR3 plus reference TRBV9 and TRBJ2-1, the full variable domain is DSGVTQTPKHLITATGQRVTLRCSPRSGDLSVYWYQQSLDQGLQFLIQYYNGEERAKGNILERFSAQQFPDLHSELNLSSLELGDSALYFCASSDETGDNEQFFGPGTRLTVL.

The V call is TRBV30, the J call TRBJ2-3, with a tentative D call TRBD1 (6 bases). The V and J ends lost 4 bases and 3 bases respectively, with 17 bases between them. This CDR3 region has 15 residues. Germline loops: CDR1 GTSNPN, CDR2 SVGIG (reference sequence). CDR3 amino acids: CAWNTLRTETDTQYF. The DNA for the CDR3 is TGTGCCTGGAACACCTTGAGGACAGAGACAGATACGCAGTATTTT.

The chain employs TRBV7-9 and TRBJ2-5; D is unresolved. The CDR3 runs 14 residues. Germline assignment: CDR1 SEHNR and CDR2 FQNEAQ (reference sequence). Deletions cut 3 bases from V and 5 bases from J, with 13 bases between. CDR3 protein: CASSFDARRETQYF. CDR3 DNA sequence: TGTGCCAGCAGCTTCGACGCCCGGCGGGAGACCCAGTACTTC.

V is TRBV30 and J is TRBJ2-7; 8 bases fit TRBD1. The CDR3 extends over 14 amino acids. V shed 2 bases and J 1 base; nucleotides not matched to a gene: 4. Germline V gene sequence: CDR1 GTSNPN, CDR2 SVGIG (reference sequence). CDR3 bases: TGTGCCTGGAGTTCCACAGGGGGGTCCTACGAGCAGTACTTC. Encoded protein: CAWSSTGGSYEQYF.

The chain employs TRBV9 and TRBJ1-1; D not resolved. The germline V gene has CDR1 SGDLS and CDR2 YYNGEE. The CDR3 is 13 residues long. Deletions cut 2 bases from V and 0 bases from J, with 5 bases between. This CDR3 reads CASSVVLNTEAFF. The CDR3 bases are TGTGCCAGCAGCGTGGTCCTGAACACTGAAGCTTTCTTT.

The V and J genes are TRBV5-1 and TRBJ2-7; D call uncertain. V was clipped by 2 bases and J by 0 bases, with 9 bases between them. This CDR3 comprises 14 residues. Germline CDR1 and CDR2: SGHRS and YFSETQ. The CDR3 loop reads CASSLYLNSYEQYF. CDR3 in DNA: TGCGCCAGCAGCTTATACCTGAACTCCTACGAGCAGTACTTC.

This clone has more than one count but fewer than ten. The genes are TRBV28 and TRBJ1-2; no firm D call. V lost 5 bases to trimming and J lost 4 bases, with 17 bases between them. CDR1 is MDHEN, CDR2 SYDVKM, per germline. This CDR3 is 15 amino acids long. CDR3 nucleotides: TGTGCCAGCAGTACACCCGGGCCGGAGGTCTATGGCTACACCTTC. This sequence encodes CASSTPGPEVYGYTF.

This chain joins TRBV28 and TRBJ2-3; 7 positions match TRBD2. Germline lookup yields CDR1 MDHEN and CDR2 SYDVKM. This CDR3 contains 14 residues. J gave up 3 bases and V 3 bases, and 3 bases lay outside the gene matches. CDR3 sequence: CASSFAGDTDTQYF. The CDR3 nucleotides read TGTGCCAGCAGTTTTGCGGGAGATACAGATACGCAGTATTTT.

The chain combines TRBV19 with TRBJ1-3, with a possible D match to TRBD1 (6 bases). With 5 bases removed from V and 0 bases from J, the gap between germline ends came to 14 bases. CDR3 length equals 16 residues. CDR1 is LNHDA and CDR2 is SQIVND in the germline V gene (reference sequence). CDR3 residues: CASSGPDSDSGNTIYF. Written as DNA, the CDR3 is TGTGCCAGTAGTGGCCCGGACAGCGACTCTGGAAACACCATATATTTT.

This chain connects TRBV30 to TRBJ1-5; D is unresolved. The V end lost 1 base, the J end lost 0 bases, and 1 base lay between the germline ends. This CDR3 region has 12 residues. Germline V gene data show CDR1 as GTSNPN and CDR2 as SVGIG (reference sequence). The CDR3 DNA reads as TGTGCCTGGAGTGATAGCAATCAGCCCCAGCATTTT. Amino acid sequence: CAWSDSNQPQHF.

V and J are TRBV6-5 and TRBJ2-7, with 10 bases matching TRBD1. CDR3 length: 15 amino acids. The germline V gene encodes CDR1 MNHEY and CDR2 SVGAGI. V shed 6 bases and J 0 bases; nucleotides not matched to a gene: 5. The chain's CDR3 is CASRRGQGSSYEQYF. CDR3 coding DNA: TGTGCCAGCAGAAGGGGACAGGGGAGCTCCTACGAGCAGTACTTC.

Notes on this clone: Different DNA sequences within this sample yield the same CDR3. This rearrangement joins TRBV10-3 to TRBJ2-7; D unresolved. Per germline, CDR1 ENHRY and CDR2 SYGVKD. Trimming shortened V by 0 bases and J by 3 bases, and 3 bases separated the two germline ends. The CDR3 has 12 amino acids. DNA of the CDR3: TGTGCCATCAGTGAGTCTGGCTACGAGCAGTACTTC. It yields the protein CAISESGYEQYF.

The table lists this clone with a count of one. CDR3 residues: CASSLTSVQETQYF. In nucleotides, the CDR3 is TGTGCCAGCAGTCTTACTAGCGTCCAAGAGACCCAGTACTTC. The J gene is TRBJ2-5, the V gene TRBV6-1, with TRBD2 identical over 7 bases. Germline V gene data show CDR1 as MNHNS and CDR2 as SASEGT. The CDR3 has 14 amino acids. Trimming cost V 5 bases and J 1 base; bases outside gene matches: 4.

The chain links TRBV15 to TRBJ2-5; 9 bases are a match to TRBD1. Germline-derived CDR1 and CDR2 are LNHNV and YYDKDF (reference sequence). The CDR3 length is 16 residues. V shed 2 bases, J shed 4 bases, and the junction held 8 bases outside the gene matches. CDR3 DNA: TGTGCCACCAGCAGACTGGACAGGGGTGGAGGAGAGACCCAGTACTTC. This encodes CATSRLDRGGGETQYF. Using reference TRBV15 and TRBJ2-5 for the parts outside the CDR3, the full variable domain is DAMVIQNPRYQVTQFGKPVTLSCSQTLNHNVMYWYQQKSSQAPKLLFHYYDKDFNNEADTPDNFQSRRPNTSFCFLDIRSPGLGDTAMYLCATSRLDRGGGETQYFGPGTRLLVL.

The chain employs TRBV18 and TRBJ2-7; D is ambiguous. Trimming took off 3 bases at V and 0 bases at J, with 9 bases between the two ends. In germline, CDR1 is KGHSH, CDR2 LQKENI. This CDR3 is built from 14 residues. The CDR3 is CASSPYSRSYEQYF. CDR3 nucleotide sequence: TGTGCCAGCTCACCCTATTCGCGCTCCTACGAGCAGTACTTC.

The V gene is TRBV30, the J gene TRBJ2-1, with 12 bases that match TRBD2. The trim removed 4 bases at V and 6 bases at J, leaving 4 bases unmatched. This CDR3 region has 14 residues. CDR1 is GTSNPN and CDR2 is SVGIG in the germline V gene (reference sequence). DNA for the CDR3: TGTGCCTGGACCGGACTAGCGGGGATCAATGAGCAGTTCTTC. Protein: CAWTGLAGINEQFF. The variable domain in full, with the rest retrieved from reference TRBV30 and TRBJ2-1, is SQTIHQWPATLVQPVGSPLSLECTVEGTSNPNLYWYRQAAGRGLQLLFYSVGIGQISSEVPQNLSASRPQDRQFILSSKKLLLSDSGFYLCAWTGLAGINEQFFGPGTRLTVL.

V gene TRBV14 combines with J gene TRBJ1-5; 7 positions agree with TRBD1. Germline CDR1 is SGHDN and CDR2 is FVKESK. The trim removed 4 bases at V and 11 bases at J, leaving 8 bases unmatched. The CDR3 covers 13 residues. The CDR3 is CASSLFRGSAQHF. The CDR3 nucleotides read TGTGCCAGCAGCCTGTTCAGGGGGTCGGCCCAGCATTTT.

The V call is TRBV7-2, the J call TRBJ2-7, with 7 bases fitting TRBD2. The CDR3 totals 17 residues. CDR1 is SGHTA and CDR2 is FQGNSA in the germline V gene. V lost 4 bases to trimming and J lost 0 bases; unmatched junction nucleotides: 12. As DNA, the CDR3 is TGTGCCAGCAGCTCATCCGATAGCGGGTTTAGCTCCTACGAGCAGTACTTC. Translating gives CASSSSDSGFSSYEQYF.

V usage is TRBV5-1 and J usage is TRBJ2-7, with D unresolved. The V end was cut by 7 bases, the J end by 0 bases, with 14 bases between. Germline lookup yields CDR1 SGHRS and CDR2 YFSETQ. There are 14 residues in the CDR3. CDR3 amino acids: CASLPTESSYEQYF. CDR3 nucleotide sequence: TGCGCCAGCCTCCCGACGGAGAGCTCCTACGAGCAGTACTTC.

The chain couples TRBV6-5 to TRBJ2-3; 9 nucleotides match TRBD2. V lost 3 bases and J lost 6; bases outside the gene matches: 10. There are 16 residues in the CDR3. The germline V gene encodes CDR1 MNHEY and CDR2 SVGAGI. The CDR3 sequence: CASSYSGGRAWDTQYF. The CDR3 DNA sequence: TGTGCCAGCAGTTATAGTGGCGGGAGGGCCTGGGATACGCAGTATTTT.

V is TRBV7-3 and J is TRBJ2-1; D not certain. Trimming removed 5 bases at V and 2 bases at J, with 13 bases between. Germline-derived CDR1 and CDR2 are SGHTA and FQGTGA. The CDR3 has 15 residues. The CDR3 nucleotides are TGTGCCAGCAGCCCCCAAGCGATGACCTACAATGAGCAGTTCTTC. Translation: CASSPQAMTYNEQFF.

The chain joins TRBV5-1 to TRBJ2-1; no firm D call. Germline values: CDR1 SGHRS, CDR2 YFSETQ. Deletions cut 0 bases from V and 7 bases from J, with 8 bases between. The length of the CDR3 is 13 residues. The DNA of the CDR3 is TGCGCCAGCAGCTTGGGTATGAGGAATGAGCAGTTCTTC. Translation: CASSLGMRNEQFF.

The chain couples TRBV2 to TRBJ1-4; D gene ambiguous. V dropped 1 base and J dropped 8 bases, with 11 bases sitting between them. The length of the CDR3 is 14 residues. Germline V CDR1 and CDR2: SNHLY, FYNNEI. CDR3 loop: CASSEVRAGEKLFF. The CDR3 DNA follows: TGTGCCAGCAGTGAAGTAAGGGCCGGAGAAAAACTGTTTTTT. The whole variable domain, filled in from reference TRBV2 and TRBJ1-4, reads EPEVTQTPSHQVTQMGQEVILRCVPISNHLYFYWYRQILGQKVEFLVSFYNNEISEKSEIFDDQFSVERPDGSNFTLKIRSTKLEDSAMYFCASSEVRAGEKLFFGSGTQLSVL.

This chain connects TRBV15 to TRBJ1-5; D is unresolved. V lost 3 bases and J lost 0, with 9 bases in between. Per the germline V gene, CDR1 is LNHNV and CDR2 is YYDKDF (reference sequence). The CDR3 runs to 15 residues. The CDR3 DNA sequence: TGTGCCACCAGCAGCGTTGGATCTAGCAATCAGCCCCAGCATTTT. Encoded protein: CATSSVGSSNQPQHF. Filled out from reference TRBV15 and TRBJ1-5, the complete variable domain reads DAMVIQNPRYQVTQFGKPVTLSCSQTLNHNVMYWYQQKSSQAPKLLFHYYDKDFNNEADTPDNFQSRRPNTSFCFLDIRSPGLGDTAMYLCATSSVGSSNQPQHFGDGTRLSIL.

The chain couples TRBV5-5 to TRBJ2-3; the match to TRBD2 covers 9 bases. Germline CDR1 reads SGHKS; CDR2 reads YYEKEE (reference sequence). The CDR3 contains 15 residues. The ends lost 4 bases at V and 1 base at J; junction bases unmatched: 4. CDR3 in DNA: TGTGCCAGCAGCCCATTAGCGGGGGGCACAGATACGCAGTATTTT. As protein: CASSPLAGGTDTQYF.